This T cell receptor (beta chain) was sequenced in a study of blood T cell repertoires in COVID-19 (TCRdb year 2020). Looking at the study overall: Samples from collaborators originated in the United States, Italy and Spain and spanned both the acute and convalescent phases of COVID-19. A freely available public database, intended as a resource for researchers studying the immune response to SARS-CoV-2, is where the repertoires were released. Where HLA class I and class II types were available, the types were taken from metadata supplied by the sample provider, not from assay-based typing. Deeply sampled blood TCRbeta repertoires from subjects exposed to, actively infected with, or recovered from COVID-19 were included in the dataset. The prospective study material was composed of cDNA or gDNA derived from T cells, B-cell-depleted T cells, or PBMCs. The sample metadata nearly always contained a de-identified subject ID, COVID-19 status, age in years and sex. The samples were drawn from two sources: the first 160 participants of the ongoing ImmuneRACE study, and fewer than 1,500 subjects contributed by 6 global collaborators.

This clone was detected only a few times. The antigen it recognizes is unknown. No much larger clone exists at a distance of one base, and base qualities are not known. Collaborating institutions collected whole blood in K2EDTA tubes following their own protocols. For TCRbeta analysis, collaborator samples were shipped as frozen whole blood, as isolated PBMCs, or as DNA extracted from either sample type. Overall study results and their limits: The amount of clinical and demographic metadata varied by source and participant and was provided uncurated.

The immunoSEQ Assay, a bias-controlled multiplex PCR, was used to amplify TCRbeta CDR3 regions from genomic DNA. As for how the authors treated the data: The number of nucleated cells in each sample was estimated by amplification of reference gene primers within the assay. To quantify the absolute abundance of each unique TCRbeta CDR3 rearrangement, sequence reads were collapsed and filtered. For each sample, productive Simpson clonality was calculated as the square root of Simpson's diversity index across productive rearrangements. TCRdb retrieved this table from immuneACCESS and kept in-frame rearrangements only. Not all clones are present; in checked studies, unresolved V genes account for under half, and no reason is known for the remainder. The DNA was the basis for D and trimming; V, J and clone size are from that table. This sample is represented by tens of thousands of clones; 85% to 90% of them were singletons. Together, the top ten hold approximately 15% of the sample.

V lost 7 bases and J lost 3 bases; the stretch between them is 7 bases long. The CDR1 and CDR2 encoded by the germline V gene are SNHLY and FYNNEI. The CDR3, cysteine through phenylalanine, is 12 amino acids long. The entry retains the CDR3 DNA only, 36 bases that are in frame from base 1. The sequencing input was peripheral blood. In this chain, TRBV2 is recombined with TRBJ1-5, with the D gene too uncertain to name. The sequence was collected from a woman between 65 and 79 years old with acute or convalescent COVID-19. For the CDR3, the sequence is CASKEPNQPQHF. The DNA reads as follows: TGTGCCAGCAAAGAGCCCAATCAGCCCCAGCATTTT.